The rows below give T cell receptor beta chains drawn from one sample of a study of OX40 agonist ivuxolimab in advanced cancers. Data came from immunoSEQ multiplex PCR; TCRdb stores just in-frame clones and leaves some out. The data contain over 80,000 clones, roughly 91% of them singletons. Here the sequenced sample was CD4+ or CD8+ T cells sorted from blood, taken in a trial of the OX40 agonist ivuxolimab. Source of these receptors: an adult with an advanced solid tumor such as melanoma, head and neck, liver or kidney cancer. CDR3s include the opening cysteine and the closing phenylalanine or tryptophan. The D gene is left open where the match is weak. Clone size, where shown, is once, few, many, or a class for clones that have expanded.

TRBJ2-3 TRBD2 NA TRBV11-2 CASSFWRELADTQYF TGTGCCAGCAGCTTTTGGCGGGAGCTGGCAGATACGCAGTATTTT
TRBJ1-1 NA NA TRBV5-1 CASSPTENTEAFF TGCGCCAGCAGCCCGACAGAGAACACTGAAGCTTTCTTT
TRBJ2-2 NA NA TRBV2 CASSESPGKVYAGELFF TGTGCCAGCAGTGAGAGTCCGGGGAAAGTATACGCCGGGGAGCTGTTTTTT
TRBJ2-5 TRBD1 few TRBV6-5 CASSRGLETQYF TGTGCCAGCAGCAGGGGGCTAGAGACCCAGTACTTC
TRBJ2-1 NA NA TRBV7-9 CASSLPGTGGPNEQFF TGTGCCAGCAGCTTACCCGGGACTGGGGGGCCCAATGAGCAGTTCTTC
TRBJ2-6 TRBD1 NA TRBV5-5 CASRKGQAYSGANVLTF TGTGCCAGCAGGAAGGGACAGGCTTACTCTGGGGCCAACGTCCTGACTTTC
TRBJ1-2 NA NA TRBV21-1 CASSKEGGRLGYGYTF TGTGCCAGCAGCAAAGAGGGGGGGCGGTTGGGCTATGGCTACACCTTC
TRBJ2-2 NA NA TRBV28 CASSLYGVGRGAAGELFF TGTGCCAGCAGTTTATATGGGGTAGGCAGGGGAGCCGCCGGGGAGCTGTTTTTT
TRBJ2-3 NA NA TRBV18 CASSGTSGTDTQYF TGTGCCAGCTCAGGGACCTCGGGCACAGATACGCAGTATTTT
TRBJ2-7 NA NA TRBV28 CASGLTLSYEQYF TGTGCCAGCGGGCTGACCCTCTCCTACGAGCAGTACTTC
TRBJ2-1 NA NA TRBV19 CASSSLRPNRALNEQFF TGTGCCAGTAGTTCCCTACGGCCAAACAGGGCACTTAATGAGCAGTTCTTC
TRBJ2-6 NA NA TRBV18 CASSPVSGANVLTF TGTGCCAGCTCACCAGTTTCTGGGGCCAACGTCCTGACTTTC
TRBJ1-3 NA NA TRBV4-3 CASSQDRGNRNTIYF TGCGCCAGCAGCCAAGATAGAGGGAACCGAAACACCATATATTTT
TRBJ2-5 TRBD1 NA TRBV10-3 CAISESDRGRQETQYF TGTGCCATCAGTGAGTCGGACAGGGGGCGGCAAGAGACCCAGTACTTC
TRBJ1-4 NA NA TRBV5-8 CASSSRGAYNEKLFF TGTGCCAGCAGCTCCCGTGGGGCCTATAATGAAAAACTGTTTTTT
TRBJ1-1 TRBD1 NA TRBV7-2 CASTRDRGGTEAFF TGTGCCAGCACCAGGGACAGGGGAGGCACTGAAGCTTTCTTT
TRBJ2-5 NA NA TRBV7-3 CASSLTNTRQETQYF TGTGCCAGCAGCTTAACGAATACTCGGCAAGAGACCCAGTACTTC
TRBJ2-2 TRBD1 NA TRBV7-2 CASSPRTGTAGELFF TGTGCCAGCAGCCCAAGGACAGGGACGGCCGGGGAGCTGTTTTTT
TRBJ2-1 NA NA TRBV28 CASSRDMRGAEQFF TGTGCCAGCAGTCGGGACATGCGCGGGGCTGAGCAGTTCTTC
TRBJ2-7 NA NA TRBV2 CASSVIEQYF TGTGCCAGCAGTGTTATCGAGCAGTACTTC
TRBJ2-5 NA NA TRBV5-5 CASSLEGTRFETQYF TGTGCCAGCAGCTTGGAAGGGACAAGATTTGAGACCCAGTACTTC
TRBJ2-5 NA NA TRBV7-7 CASSLAGAQETQYF TGTGCCAGCAGCCTGGCGGGGGCCCAAGAGACCCAGTACTTC
TRBJ2-7 TRBD2 NA TRBV7-2 CASSLVGLADYEQYF TGTGCCAGCAGCTTAGTGGGACTAGCGGACTACGAGCAGTACTTC
TRBJ2-7 NA NA TRBV19 CASNRYEQYF TGTGCCAGTAATCGGTACGAGCAGTACTTC
TRBJ2-2 NA NA TRBV6-1 CASSVMGDGELFF TGTGCCAGCAGTGTAATGGGGGACGGGGAGCTGTTTTTT
TRBJ2-1 TRBD2 NA TRBV7-2 CASSLVGRALDEQFF TGTGCCAGCAGCTTAGTCGGGAGGGCCTTGGATGAGCAGTTCTTC
TRBJ2-7 NA once TRBV7-8 CASSLEGIATSYEQYF TGTGCCAGCAGCTTAGAAGGGATAGCGACCTCCTACGAGCAGTACTTC
TRBJ1-1 NA NA TRBV28 CASVRVSTEAFF TGTGCCAGCGTCCGGGTGTCCACTGAAGCTTTCTTT
TRBJ1-2 NA NA TRBV28 CASTGNRPYGYTF TGTGCCAGCACAGGGAACAGGCCCTATGGCTACACCTTC
TRBJ2-3 NA NA TRBV27 CASSWRESYTDTQYF TGTGCCAGCAGTTGGAGGGAGAGCTACACAGATACGCAGTATTTT
TRBJ2-3 NA NA TRBV5-4 CASSLGGRTADTQYF TGTGCCAGCAGCTTGGGCGGGCGGACGGCAGATACGCAGTATTTT
TRBJ2-5 NA NA TRBV20-1 CSARDPPTQYF TGCAGTGCTAGAGATCCCCCGACCCAGTACTTC
TRBJ2-1 TRBD2 NA TRBV5-1 CASSGATSGSSYNEQFF TGCGCCAGCAGCGGAGCGACTAGCGGGTCCTCCTACAATGAGCAGTTCTTC
TRBJ1-1 NA NA TRBV4-2 CASSPRTAMNTEAFF TGTGCCAGCAGCCCCCGGACGGCTATGAACACTGAAGCTTTCTTT
TRBJ2-7 NA NA TRBV11-2 CASSLLVAGPYEQYF TGTGCCAGCAGCTTATTAGTAGCAGGCCCCTACGAGCAGTACTTC